The clone carrying this TCR beta chain appeared many times. As yet, its antigen is unknown. Genomic DNA, serving as template, underwent TCR beta VDJ and CDR3 profiling. TCRdb ran MiXCR on the reads and lists one entry per CDR3 protein. This table has some 190,000 distinct CDR3 sequences, roughly half appearing once. The sample is drawn from a study of CD8+CD57+ T cells in acquired aplastic anemia. Across the whole study: Isolated CD4+ and CD8+ cells, once sorted, yielded DNA averaging roughly 3.2 ug. There were about 11 million reads, on average, for CD4+ cells from healthy donors. Study-wide results and limits: Comparison of patients with controls identified around 30 shared CD8+ CDR3 sequences.

Deletions cut 4 bases from V and 4 bases from J, with 11 bases between. Germline values: CDR1 SGHDT, CDR2 YYEEEE. CDR3 length: 13 residues. This clonotype was sampled from a human donor in good health, serving as a control. The gene calls are TRBV5-6 and TRBJ1-2; D is unclear. Input material: sorted CD4+, CD8+, or CD8+CD57+ T cells (not recorded which) from PBMCs. The CDR3 DNA follows: TGTGCCAGCAGCCTCCGGGAACGCTATGGCTACACCTTC. Its translation is CASSLRERYGYTF.